The present TCR beta chain was sequenced within a study of PD-1 blockade in mismatch repair-deficient tumors. The overall study: Patients had about 13 mismatch repair-deficient cancer types and were previously treated and progressing. Study conclusions and caveats: Tumor-resident clones, often undetectable pretreatment in blood, expanded then contracted after pembrolizumab.

This CDR3 spans 15 amino acids. Germline values: CDR1 MGHRA, CDR2 YSYEKL. J gave up 6 bases and V 2 bases, and 6 bases lay outside the gene matches. Every patient had mismatch repair deficiency by PCR or immunohistochemistry. The protocol was immunoSEQ multiplex PCR, while the TCRdb copy is restricted to in-frame clones and leaves out a portion. The top ten clones hold roughly 8.8% of a sample with some 48,000 clones, roughly 80% of them seen once. With respect to this clone: Its antigen is undetermined.

The chain is built from TRBV4-1 and TRBJ2-7; 11 nucleotides match TRBD2. The input for sequencing was peripheral blood, taken about 4.5 months after starting pembrolizumab. The receptor was isolated from an adult with mismatch repair-deficient cancer. CDR3 nucleotides: TGCGCCAGCAGCCAAAATGGACTAGCGGGCAGCGAGCAGTACTTC. Translating gives CASSQNGLAGSEQYF.